Sequencing of this TCR beta chain was carried out in a study of blood T cell repertoires in COVID-19. Overall study: In each case, the material was cDNA or gDNA derived from T cells, B-cell-depleted T cells, or PBMCs.

V lost 2 bases and J lost 3, with 10 bases in between. The CDR3 extends over 14 amino acids. Per germline, CDR1 MNHNY and CDR2 SVGAGI (reference sequence). As originally analysed: Cell counts per sample came from amplifying reference gene primers. TCRdb's table, derived via immunoSEQ multiplex PCR, lists solely in-frame clones and lacks some. V, J and clone size were drawn from that table, and D and trimming were deduced from the DNA. The data hold roughly 100,000 clones, with approximately 89% observed a single time. V gene TRBV6-6 combines with J gene TRBJ1-2; the D gene is possibly TRBD1 (5 bases). This clonotype was sampled from a woman older than 75 in a cohort sampled during active COVID-19. Sequences were obtained from peripheral blood. CDR3 nucleotides: TGTGCCAGCAGTTACGGGCAGGGTGACTATGGCTACACCTTC. Its protein is CASSYGQGDYGYTF.